This T cell receptor (beta chain) was recorded in a study of OX40 agonist ivuxolimab in advanced cancers. There are 14 residues in the CDR3. V was pared by 2 bases and J by 3 bases, with 11 bases between. Germline-derived CDR1 and CDR2 are GTSNPN and SVGIG (reference sequence). Data came from immunoSEQ multiplex PCR; TCRdb stores just in-frame clones and leaves some out. The sample holds approximately 25,000 clones, roughly 85% seen once. The receptor's source is an adult with an advanced solid tumor such as melanoma, head and neck, liver or kidney cancer. Specimen: CD4+ or CD8+ T cells sorted from blood, collected in a trial of the OX40 agonist ivuxolimab. This sequence joins TRBV30 and TRBJ2-1; no firm D call. The CDR3 DNA reads TGTGCCTGGAGTTTTAACAGTGACTACAATGAGCAGTTCTTC. Encoded protein: CAWSFNSDYNEQFF. Supplemented by reference TRBV30 and TRBJ2-1, the full variable domain reads SQTIHQWPATLVQPVGSPLSLECTVEGTSNPNLYWYRQAAGRGLQLLFYSVGIGQISSEVPQNLSASRPQDRQFILSSKKLLLSDSGFYLCAWSFNSDYNEQFFGPGTRLTVL.